The rows below give T cell receptor beta chains drawn from one sample of a study of T cells in Graves' hyperthyroidism and ophthalmopathy. From the multiplex PCR reads, TCRdb called clonotypes with MiXCR, one entry per CDR3 protein. The table has roughly 300,000 distinct CDR3 sequences, 21% seen once. The specimen was blood. The receptors here all came from a woman between 50 and 59 years old with Graves' hyperthyroidism. Each CDR3 is given with its conserved first and last residue. Each record gives: J gene, D gene, clone size, V gene, CDR3 DNA, CDR3 protein. A D gene is named only where the DNA matches it firmly. Only part of the rows carry a size: once, few, many, or a class if the clone is expanded.

TRBJ2-1	NA	many	TRBV20-1	TGCAGTGCTAGAACTAGCTACAATGAGCAGTTCTTC	CSARTSYNEQFF
TRBJ2-7	TRBD1	many	TRBV5-1	TGCGCCAGCAGCCCGTGGGGACAGGGAAGCTCCTACGAGCAGTACTTC	CASSPWGQGSSYEQYF
TRBJ2-3	NA	NA	TRBV9	TGTGCCAGCAGCGTTTCCGGGACACCACCCACAGATACGCAGTATTTT	CASSVSGTPPTDTQYF
TRBJ2-1	NA	many	TRBV6-1	TGTGCCAGCAGTTCACGCAATCTCGATGAGCAGTTCTTC	CASSSRNLDEQFF
TRBJ2-1	NA	NA	TRBV7-9	TGTGCCAGCAGCCGTAGCAATGAGCAGTTCTTC	CASSRSNEQFF
TRBJ2-1	NA	once	TRBV7-2	TGTGCCAGCAGCTGGCTTGCGGGGGCCAGCTCCTACAATGAGCAGTTCTTC	CASSWLAGASSYNEQFF
TRBJ2-7	TRBD2	many	TRBV10-3	TGTGCCATCAGTTCTAGCGGGATAAACTACGAGCAGTACTTC	CAISSSGINYEQYF
TRBJ1-5	NA	many	TRBV12-3/TRBV12-4	TGTGCCAGCAACACTGGGGGGATACAGCAGCCCCAGCATTTT	CASNTGGIQQPQHF
TRBJ2-5	TRBD1	many	TRBV5-5	TGTGCCAGCCACAGGGGCCCCAGGGAGACCCAGTACTTC	CASHRGPRETQYF
TRBJ1-1	TRBD1	NA	TRBV20-1	TGCAGTGCTAGAGATGCAGGGGGGAGCACTGAAGCTTTCTTT	CSARDAGGSTEAFF
TRBJ2-1	NA	many	TRBV28	TGTGCCAGCAGTTCCCCTGCCAATGAGCAGTTCTTC	CASSSPANEQFF
TRBJ1-1	NA	NA	TRBV5-1	TGCGCCAGCAGCTTCTCAGCCGGGACCTTGGGGGGCACTGAAGCTTTCTTT	CASSFSAGTLGGTEAFF
TRBJ2-3	NA	NA	TRBV19	TGTGCCAGTAGTACCCTTGGACAGCCTTCCACAGATACGCAGTATTTT	CASSTLGQPSTDTQYF
TRBJ1-2	TRBD1	NA	TRBV28	TGTGCCAGCATGATCCTGGACAGGGCGTCTTATGGCTACACCTTC	CASMILDRASYGYTF
TRBJ2-7	NA	many	TRBV3-1	TGTGCCAGCAGCCCTATGGGGTCTAGAGGTAGCGAGCAGTACTTC	CASSPMGSRGSEQYF
TRBJ2-3	TRBD1	NA	TRBV12-3/TRBV12-4	TGTGCCAGCAGTACGTGGGACAGCAGCACAGATACGCAGTATTTT	CASSTWDSSTDTQYF
TRBJ2-3	TRBD2	few	TRBV4-1	TGCGCCAGCAGCCAAGTAAGACTAGCGGGGACATACACAGATACGCAGTATTTT	CASSQVRLAGTYTDTQYF
TRBJ2-2	NA	few	TRBV7-6	TGTGCCAGCAGCCGGACTCCTAACACCGGGGAGCTGTTTTTT	CASSRTPNTGELFF
TRBJ2-7	TRBD1	NA	TRBV27	TGTGCCAGCGGATTAGGACAGGGGAGGGTCTCCTACGAGCAGTACTTC	CASGLGQGRVSYEQYF
TRBJ2-1	NA	many	TRBV5-1	TGCGCCAGCAGCTTCGAGGGTCCCCACAATGAGCAGTTCTTC	CASSFEGPHNEQFF